This TCR beta chain was recorded in a study of control samples from healthy donors and cancer patients. Clones were read by immunoSEQ multiplex PCR, and TCRdb kept only the in-frame ones, dropping some. The table shows 50,000 or so clones, with 93% occurring only once. Trimming pared 8 bases from V and 0 bases from J, leaving 20 bases between. CDR3 length equals 17 residues. Germline V CDR1 and CDR2: SGHDN, FVKESK. The V gene is TRBV14, the J gene TRBJ1-5; the D gene is possibly TRBD1 (5 bases). This receptor was identified in a woman between 50 and 59 years old with head and neck cancer. Sequencing used PBMCs. The CDR3 DNA reads as TGTGCCAGCCGGGACCCCTCTCGACCCGATAGCAATCAGCCCCAGCATTTT. This gives the protein CASRDPSRPDSNQPQHF. The whole variable domain, filled in from reference TRBV14 and TRBJ1-5, reads EAGVTQFPSHSVIEKGQTVTLRCDPISGHDNLYWYRRVMGKEIKFLLHFVKESKQDESGMPNNRFLAERTGGTYSTLKVQPAELEDSGVYFCASRDPSRPDSNQPQHFGDGTRLSIL.